This record concerns one TCR beta chain sequence. This sample was included in a study of cytomegalovirus exposure and HLA in healthy donors. 60 Vbeta and 13 Jbeta primers were used in PCR. The assay was immunoSEQ multiplex PCR, and TCRdb's table has in-frame clones only and misses some. The profile covers 80,000 or so clones, with about three quarters appearing a single time and around 10% taken by the ten largest. This TCR was sampled from a male donor in good health and CMV-seropositive. Specimen: PBMCs.

CDR3 DNA sequence: TGTGCCAGCAGCCGCACAGGGTACGGGGCCAACGTCCTGACTTTC. This translates into CASSRTGYGANVLTF. This sequence joins TRBV7-9 and TRBJ2-6; perhaps TRBD1 as D (6 bases). The CDR3 is 15 amino acids. V lost 5 bases, J lost 4 bases, and 12 bases lay in between. The germline gives CDR1 SEHNR, CDR2 FQNEAQ (reference sequence).